The 29 T cell receptor beta chains below come from one sample, sequenced in a study of blood T cell repertoires in COVID-19. TCRdb's table, derived via immunoSEQ multiplex PCR, lists solely in-frame clones and lacks some. The repertoire holds about 26,000 clones, with around 61% as singletons. Sequencing input: peripheral blood. The source is a man aged 55-75 years with active or convalescent COVID-19.

The genes are TRBV20-1 and TRBJ1-6; weak D call: TRBD1 (5 bases). There are 14 residues in the CDR3. Trimming shortened V by 3 bases and J by 3 bases, and 9 bases separated the two germline ends. Germline-derived CDR1 and CDR2 are DFQATT and SNEGSKA (reference sequence). The CDR3 protein is CSASSRVYNSPLHF. The CDR3 DNA reads TGCAGTGCTAGTAGCAGGGTCTATAATTCACCCCTCCACTTT.

This chain uses TRBV7-8 with TRBJ2-7, with TRBD2 as a possible D gene (5 bases). The CDR3 spans 14 residues. V lost 6 bases and J lost 0, with 12 bases in between. CDR1 SGHVS and CDR2 FQNEAQ come from the germline V gene. The CDR3 spells CASSRTVSSYEQYF. The CDR3 nucleotides read TGTGCCAGCAGTCGGACTGTTAGCTCCTACGAGCAGTACTTC.

This chain uses TRBV30 with TRBJ2-3; 9 bases agree with TRBD2. The CDR3 runs 16 residues. V was clipped by 0 bases and J by 3 bases; unmatched bases: 7. Germline lookup yields CDR1 GTSNPN and CDR2 SVGIG (reference sequence). This CDR3 is CAWSVKAGGATDTQYF. CDR3 DNA sequence: TGTGCCTGGAGTGTAAAGGCGGGAGGGGCGACAGATACGCAGTATTTT.

V gene TRBV5-6 combines with J gene TRBJ2-7; D gene uncertain. V dropped 1 base and J dropped 0 bases, with 14 bases sitting between them. Germline lookup yields CDR1 SGHDT and CDR2 YYEEEE. The length of the CDR3 is 16 residues. The CDR3 region has the DNA TGTGCCAGCAGCTTGAGAGTCGGAAGGAGCTCCTACGAGCAGTACTTC. Translation: CASSLRVGRSSYEQYF.

This chain uses TRBV10-3 with TRBJ2-3; 8 bases agree with TRBD2. Germline CDR1 and CDR2: ENHRY and SYGVKD. The CDR3 is 14 residues long. Germline trimming cut 5 bases from V and 3 bases from J; bases unmatched to any gene: 4. CDR3 DNA: TGTGCCATCAGTAAAAGCGGGAGAACAGATACGCAGTATTTT. This codes for CAISKSGRTDTQYF.

In DNA, the CDR3 is TGCGCCAGCAGCCGAGGAACACTTAGCGGGCCTTTTTTCTCCTACGAGCAGTACTTC. This gives the protein CASSRGTLSGPFFSYEQYF. V gene TRBV4-1 combines with J gene TRBJ2-7; TRBD2 matches 7 bases. Germline V gene sequence: CDR1 MGHRA, CDR2 YSYEKL. J lost 0 bases, V lost 4 bases, and 18 bases had no gene match. The CDR3 loop spans 19 amino acids.

As concerns this clone: The germline gene is not matched at one end of the junction; a read error may be the cause. The chain combines TRBV7-7 with TRBJ2-1; 7 positions match TRBD2. The CDR3 is 17 amino acids. Germline CDR1 reads SSHAT; CDR2 reads FNYEAQ (reference sequence). The CDR3 protein is CASSYPLSAGDKDEQFF. As DNA, the CDR3 is TGTGCTAGCAGCTACCCTTTATCGGCGGGAGATAAAGATGAGCAGTTCTTC.

In its sample, this clone was seen a few times. This sequence joins TRBV7-9 and TRBJ1-1; 12 positions match TRBD1. Germline V gene data show CDR1 as SEHNR and CDR2 as FQNEAQ (reference sequence). The V gene end was trimmed by 3 bases and the J gene end by 6 bases; junction bases not matched to a gene: 11. The CDR3 contains 17 residues. The CDR3 here is CASSFSGTGGIQSEAFF. In nucleotides, the CDR3 is TGTGCCAGCAGCTTCTCCGGGACAGGGGGCATCCAATCTGAAGCTTTCTTT.

The gene calls are TRBV6-4 and TRBJ1-5; 9 nucleotides agree with TRBD1. Germline CDR1 is MRHNA and CDR2 is SNTAGT. The CDR3 consists of 17 residues. V was pared by 0 bases and J by 6 bases, with 9 bases of the junction left unmatched. The CDR3 DNA sequence: TGTGCCAGCAGTGACTCTTGGGACAGGGTTGGTGGTCAGCCCCAGCATTTT. Translating it yields CASSDSWDRVGGQPQHF.

This clone was counted between two and nine times. The chain employs TRBV9 and TRBJ2-2; 7 positions agree with TRBD2. The CDR3 has 14 residues. CDR1 is SGDLS and CDR2 is YYNGEE in the germline V gene. V shed 0 bases and J 4 bases; nucleotides not matched to a gene: 0. CDR3 in DNA: TGTGCCAGCAGCGTAGCGGGGGGCACCGGGGAGCTGTTTTTT. It specifies CASSVAGGTGELFF.

This chain connects TRBV2 to TRBJ2-1, with 8 positions matching TRBD2. V gave up 7 bases and J gave up 4 bases; unmatched junction bases: 9. The CDR3 loop spans 15 amino acids. Germline CDR1 SNHLY, CDR2 FYNNEI. For the CDR3, the DNA is TGTGCCAGCACCGAACAAGCGGGAGAGTACAATGAGCAGTTCTTC. It yields the protein CASTEQAGEYNEQFF.

The rearrangement links TRBV12-3 or TRBV12-4 to TRBJ2-7; 7 nucleotides line up with TRBD1. The CDR3 runs to 13 residues. V trimming: 5 bases; J trimming: 6 bases; junction bases outside the gene matches: 7. This CDR3 reads CASSQIQGREQYF. The CDR3 region has the DNA TGTGCCAGCAGTCAGATACAGGGGCGCGAGCAGTACTTC.

The genes are TRBV12-3 or TRBV12-4 and TRBJ1-2, with 7 bases identical to TRBD1. J lost 9 bases, V lost 2 bases, and 6 bases had no gene match. This CDR3 has 13 residues. The CDR3 loop reads CASSLRAGGRYTF. CDR3 DNA sequence: TGTGCCAGCAGTTTAAGGGCAGGGGGTCGCTACACCTTC.

The V gene is TRBV7-2, the J gene TRBJ1-6, with no clear D. This CDR3 is 13 amino acids long. Trimming removed 2 bases at V and 8 bases at J, with 7 bases between. The germline gives CDR1 SGHTA, CDR2 FQGNSA. The CDR3 nucleotides are TGTGCCAGCAGCTTATTTACTGATTCACCCCTCCACTTT. Protein product: CASSLFTDSPLHF.

In its sample, this clone was seen a few times. The chain is built from TRBV28 and TRBJ2-7, with TRBD2 as a possible D gene (6 bases). V was cut by 3 bases and J by 3 bases, with 12 bases left in between. This CDR3 is 14 amino acids long. Germline assignment: CDR1 MDHEN and CDR2 SYDVKM. CDR3 DNA: TGTGCCAGCAGTTTCCCCACGGGAGTCTACGAGCAGTACTTC. This codes for CASSFPTGVYEQYF.

This clone was detected only once. J is TRBJ1-1 and V is TRBV29-1; 11 bases map to TRBD1. Germline-derived CDR1 and CDR2 are SQVTM and ANQGSEA. CDR3 length: 18 residues. Trimming took 6 bases from V and 8 from J; bases not matched to a gene: 23. The CDR3 loop reads CSVGSFRTGGANSLEAFF. For the CDR3, the DNA is TGCAGCGTCGGCTCTTTCCGGACAGGGGGCGCGAATTCCCTCGAAGCTTTCTTT. The entire variable domain, with the rest obtained from reference TRBV29-1 and TRBJ1-1, is as follows: SAVISQKPSRDICQRGTSLTIQCQVDSQVTMMFWYRQQPGQSLTLIATANQGSEATYESGFVIDKFPISRPNLTFSTLTVSNMSPEDSSIYLCSVGSFRTGGANSLEAFFGQGTRLTVV.

J is TRBJ1-5 and V is TRBV18; TRBD1 is a possible D gene (6 bases). CDR3 length: 17 amino acids. The germline V and J ends were trimmed by 0 bases and 6 bases, with 18 bases remaining between them. CDR1 and CDR2 from the germline V gene are KGHSH and LQKENI. DNA for the CDR3: TGTGCCAGCTCACCACCAGGCGGCGGGGGGCGCATTCAGCCCCAGCATTTT. Protein product: CASSPPGGGGRIQPQHF.

This clone showed up just a few times. The chain's CDR3 is CASRRDRANNEQFF. The CDR3 region has the DNA TGTGCCAGCCGGCGGGACAGGGCCAACAATGAGCAGTTCTTC. The chain is built from TRBV7-9 and TRBJ2-1, with TRBD1 matching 9 bases. The CDR3 runs 14 residues. Germline V gene data show CDR1 as SEHNR and CDR2 as FQNEAQ (reference sequence). The V segment lost 8 bases and the J segment 5 bases; nucleotides outside the gene matches: 7.

The rearrangement uses TRBV15 and TRBJ1-4, with 9 bases fitting TRBD1. The CDR3 is 14 residues long. Germline-derived CDR1 and CDR2 are LNHNV and YYDKDF (reference sequence). V lost 9 bases, J lost 8 bases, and 10 bases stayed unmatched. The CDR3 nucleotides read TGTGCCACAGGCCCCGGGACAGGGAGGGAAAAACTGTTTTTT. Translating gives CATGPGTGREKLFF. Drawing the rest from reference TRBV15 and TRBJ1-4, the complete variable domain is DAMVIQNPRYQVTQFGKPVTLSCSQTLNHNVMYWYQQKSSQAPKLLFHYYDKDFNNEADTPDNFQSRRPNTSFCFLDIRSPGLGDTAMYLCATGPGTGREKLFFGSGTQLSVL.

The CDR3 reads CASSSSTRQPQHF. The CDR3 nucleotides are TGTGCCAGCAGTTCATCGACACGCCAGCCCCAGCATTTT. The chain joins TRBV6-5 to TRBJ1-5; D not certain. The germline V gene encodes CDR1 MNHEY and CDR2 SVGAGI. CDR3 length: 13 residues. The V end lost 4 bases, the J end lost 7 bases, and 11 bases lay between the germline ends.

This clone was seen only a few times. V is TRBV6-2 or TRBV6-3 and J is TRBJ2-1; no reliable D call. Looked up from germline, CDR1 is MNHEY and CDR2 is SVGEGT. The ends were cut back, 2 bases at V and 3 bases at J, with 5 bases in the middle. This CDR3 spans 13 amino acids. The CDR3 DNA follows: TGTGCCAGCAGTTACGAGCGCTACAATGAGCAGTTCTTC. It encodes CASSYERYNEQFF.

The genes are TRBV5-1 and TRBJ1-1; 9 bases match TRBD1. Germline V gene lookup returns CDR1 SGHRS and CDR2 YFSETQ. The CDR3 length is 17 residues. The ends lost 6 bases at V and 0 bases at J; junction bases unmatched: 12. This CDR3 reads CASTRRRGQGMNTEAFF. The CDR3 DNA sequence: TGCGCCAGCACCCGCCGAAGGGGACAGGGTATGAACACTGAAGCTTTCTTT.

The rearrangement joins TRBV4-1 to TRBJ2-5; 7 bases fit TRBD2. With 2 bases clipped from V and 7 bases from J, the junction kept 13 bases outside the gene matches. The CDR3 is 16 amino acids. CDR1 and CDR2 (germline): MGHRA, YSYEKL. As DNA, the CDR3 is TGCGCCAGCAGCCAACCGACGGACCTCGGGGGGAGGACCCAGTACTTC. Residues: CASSQPTDLGGRTQYF.

The rearrangement uses TRBV6-4 and TRBJ2-2; D is perhaps TRBD2 (5 bases). The CDR3 runs 14 residues. CDR1 is MRHNA, CDR2 SNTAGT, per germline. The germline V and J ends were trimmed by 7 bases and 5 bases, with 14 bases remaining between them. CDR3 nucleotide sequence: TGTGCCAGCACCGCCCGACCGGGGACCGGGGAGCTGTTTTTT. Residues: CASTARPGTGELFF.

V and J are TRBV7-3 and TRBJ2-1; D is possibly TRBD2 (5 bases). This CDR3 has 15 residues. Germline V gives CDR1 SGHTA, CDR2 FQGTGA. Trimming cost V 1 base and J 2 bases, with 9 bases left between them. CDR3 in amino acids: CASSLIGVTYNEQFF. The DNA of the CDR3 is TGTGCCAGCAGCTTAATCGGGGTAACCTACAATGAGCAGTTCTTC. Based on the CDR3 plus reference TRBV7-3 and TRBJ2-1, the full variable domain is GAGVSQTPSNKVTEKGKYVELRCDPISGHTALYWYRQSLGQGPEFLIYFQGTGAADDSGLPNDRFFAVRPEGSVSTLKIQRTERGDSAVYLCASSLIGVTYNEQFFGPGTRLTVL.

This clone appeared a few times. This chain links TRBV23-1 with TRBJ2-2, with D possibly TRBD2 on 6 matching bases. TRBV23-1 is an ORF; its function is uncertain. V lost 7 bases, J lost 8 bases, and 23 bases lay in between. The CDR3 covers 16 residues. CDR3 in amino acids: CASKWGATKRAGELFF. The CDR3 DNA follows: TGCGCCAGCAAATGGGGCGCGACGAAGCGGGCTGGGGAGCTGTTTTTT.

V is TRBV21-1 and J is TRBJ1-5; TRBD1 is the table's D call and was not checked against the DNA. TRBV21-1 is classified as a pseudogene. CDR3 length: 18 amino acids. CDR3 sequence (DNA): TGTGCCAGCAGCCAACTTATAGGACACCCCTATAGCAATCAGCCCCAGCATTTT. This translates into CASSQLIGHPYSNQPQHF.

This clone was seen more than once but under ten times. V is TRBV27 and J is TRBJ2-3, with a weak D call TRBD1 (6 bases). CDR1 is MNHEY, CDR2 SMNVEV, per germline (reference sequence). Trimming removed 4 bases at V and 6 bases at J, with 17 bases between. The CDR3 runs to 15 residues. The CDR3 reads CASSSPSRTEDTQYF. In DNA form, the CDR3 reads TGTGCCAGCAGTTCACCGAGCCGGACAGAGGATACGCAGTATTTT.

This clone was seen once. The V gene is TRBV10-3, the J gene TRBJ2-3; tentative D call: TRBD2 (5 bases). Trimming shortened V by 4 bases and J by 3 bases, and 11 bases separated the two germline ends. Germline CDR1 reads ENHRY; CDR2 reads SYGVKD. CDR3 size: 14 residues. The CDR3 nucleotides are TGTGCCATCAGTGCCGGGATTACAACAGATACGCAGTATTTT. This encodes CAISAGITTDTQYF.